One sample yielded the 5 T cell receptor beta chains listed below, sequenced in a study of long-term antiretroviral therapy in people with HIV. The immunoSEQ assay was v3.0, run at survey level. The protocol was immunoSEQ multiplex PCR, while the TCRdb copy is restricted to in-frame clones and leaves out a portion. The sample gives roughly 16,000 clones, more than 75% of which show up once; 4% to 5% is in the top ten. The sequenced sample was unsorted PBMCs, obtained 0.1 years before starting antiretroviral therapy. The origin of the receptors is a man between 18 and 29 years old with HIV.

This chain connects TRBV5-5 to TRBJ1-4; TRBD1 is a possible D gene (5 bases). This CDR3 has 15 residues. V dropped 1 base and J dropped 6 bases, with 13 bases sitting between them. Germline V gene sequence: CDR1 SGHKS, CDR2 YYEKEE (reference sequence). Written as DNA, the CDR3 is TGTGCCAGCAGCTTGTCCCGACGGGACGATGAAAAACTGTTTTTT. This translates into CASSLSRRDDEKLFF.

The chain carries TRBV27 and TRBJ1-4; possibly TRBD1 for D (5 bases). Per germline, CDR1 MNHEY and CDR2 SMNVEV (reference sequence). The CDR3 length is 14 residues. V dropped 3 bases and J dropped 5 bases, with 10 bases sitting between them. CDR3 region: CASSFFQGNEKLFF. In DNA form, the CDR3 reads TGTGCCAGCAGTTTCTTCCAGGGAAATGAAAAACTGTTTTTT.

The gene calls are TRBV7-2 and TRBJ1-3; D ambiguous. The CDR3 consists of 14 residues. Germline V gene lookup returns CDR1 SGHTA and CDR2 FQGNSA. The V end was cut by 6 bases, the J end by 0 bases, with 9 bases between. This chain's CDR3 is CASRKLNSGNTIYF. The CDR3 DNA reads as TGTGCCAGCAGAAAACTCAACTCTGGAAACACCATATATTTT.

The rearrangement uses TRBV9 and TRBJ1-3, with D perhaps matching TRBD1 (6 bases). The ends were cut back, 4 bases at V and 0 bases at J, with 11 bases in the middle. Germline CDR1 reads SGDLS; CDR2 reads YYNGEE. The CDR3 runs 15 residues. CDR3 sequence: CASSRGQISGNTIYF. CDR3 sequence (DNA): TGTGCCAGCAGCCGCGGACAGATCTCTGGAAACACCATATATTTT.

This clone has only one observation. The chain links TRBV5-3 to TRBJ2-7; D is unclear. TRBV5-3 is recorded as an ORF, its role being uncertain. This CDR3 region has 13 residues. Trimming cost V 4 bases and J 3 bases, with 11 bases left between them. CDR3 nucleotides: TGTGCCAGAAGCACCCCGGAAGGCTACGAGCAGTACTTC. Translation: CARSTPEGYEQYF.